The sequence of this T cell receptor (beta chain) was determined in a study of blood T cells in healthy people across ages (dated by TCRdb to about 2015). Broadly, across the study: Template switching captured roughly one uniquely barcoded TCR beta cDNA molecule per two T cells in model experiments. To track age-related changes in TCR beta repertoire diversity, the study relied on deep sequencing normalized with unique cDNA molecular identifiers. Two additional independent replicas of 1 million unique cDNA reads from the same blood draw were analyzed for two donors (one aged 18 to 29 and one aged 80 or older). Four age groups were formed from the donors: young (average about 15 years), middle-aged (around 37), aged (approximately 60) and long-lived (more than 75). To avoid experimental bias, donors of different ages were spread randomly across the sequencing lanes.

Systemically healthy Caucasian individuals from Russia, 39 in total and aged about 6 to 95 years, were included as donors. About 10 milliliters of peripheral blood were collected from each donor into EDTA-treated Vacutainer tubes. Ficoll-Paque density-gradient centrifugation was used to isolate PBMCs, with at least 7 million obtained per sample. Total RNA was extracted from PBMCs with Trizol reagent, with at least 6 micrograms obtained per sample. For every donor, flow cytometry on a PBMC aliquot measured the percentage of naive CD45RAhigh/CD27high T cells. In the case of this clonotype: Its recognized antigen is unknown. No much larger clonotype is one base removed from it; base qualities were not supplied.

The library was obtained by 5' RACE. A second about 7 to 11 cycle PCR used a sample-barcoded 5' primer and a J-beta primer mix. A template-switch 5' adaptor carrying 12 random nucleotides introduced a unique molecular identifier onto each TCR beta cDNA molecule. At least 3 million CDR3-containing paired-end reads were obtained from each sample. First-strand cDNA synthesis was performed from all RNA using the Mint cDNA synthesis kit, with priming by a TRBC-specific oligonucleotide. All cDNA was treated with uracil-DNA glycosylase and then went through a first 18-cycle PCR with the universal primers M1SS and BC2_uni_R. In the authors' own workflow: Each sample was normalized by randomly selecting 1 million high-quality reads, each carrying a distinct molecular identifier. Reads with shared molecular identifiers were discarded instead of being binned into consensus sequences. CDR3 identification, clonotype clustering and error correction used MiTCR with a Q25 quality threshold and the strictest error-elimination algorithm. Lower-bound total TCR beta diversity was estimated with a nonparametric unseen species model using Euler transformation. TCRdb itself trimmed the public reads at Q25 with fastp, ran MiXCR and retained productive beta chains. Duplicate CDR3 protein sequences are folded into a single record with the most common DNA and genes. The V and J calls and clone size are TCRdb's, not the authors'. The sample profile shows 1.8 million or so distinct CDR3 sequences; around 42% of them were found once. The ten biggest clones cover about 23% of the sample.

Trimming removed 4 bases from V and 9 bases from J, leaving 13 bases between the germline ends. CDR1 and CDR2 are drawn from the germline V gene (reference sequence): SEHNR, FQNEAQ. CDR3 length: 13 amino acids, cysteine to phenylalanine. Just the 39-base CDR3 DNA is kept, in frame starting at base 1. On the study overall, not on this receptor specifically: Because the CMV infection status of the donors was unknown, age-related changes in expanded clonotypes may potentially have been confounded. As age increased, observed TCR beta diversity per million T cells dropped in a roughly linear way, and a significant reduction was already evident by age roughly 36. Total diversity estimates from one million sequenced T cells were considered lower bounds and underestimates. Compared with the aged group, more naive CD4+ T cells, fewer expanded clones and increased TCR diversity were shown by the long-lived group, suggesting age selection. Since profiling was done on bulk unsorted PBMCs, naive and antigen-experienced compartments could not be conclusively compared. Observed TCR beta diversity correlated strongly with the percentage of naive T cells measured by flow cytometry.

Sequencing was performed on blood. The chain uses TRBV7-9 and TRBJ2-1; TRBD2 could be the D gene, as 6 bases match. The sequence was collected from a human donor in good health. CDR3 loop: CASSSAATSEQFF. The sequenced DNA is TGTGCCAGCAGCTCAGCGGCGACTAGTGAGCAGTTCTTC.